This note documents a single T cell receptor beta chain sequence. It has no known antigen specificity. There are no base qualities to consult, and no much larger clone falls within one base. Receptor libraries were prepared by the immunoSEQ multiplex PCR assay. A mixture of 60 forward primers for TCR Vbeta segments and 13 reverse primers for TCR Jbeta segments was used in the multiplex PCR. A multiplex PCR assay on genomic DNA amplified the CDR3 region of rearranged TCR beta genes. Amplified TCR beta libraries were sequenced as 87-base-pair reads on the Illumina HiSeq System. Under the source paper's analysis protocol: A later analysis counted 75 million to 100 million unique TCR beta chains across the roughly 700 repertoires, and some 11 million of these chains were shared by at least two donors. A nearest-neighbor algorithm error-corrected the raw reads and collapsed the reads into unique sequences, merging closely related sequences to remove PCR and sequencing errors. V, D and J gene segments were assigned by aligning CDR3 sequences to IMGT reference sequences. For a sequence to be retained, a match of at least six nucleotides was required to both a V gene segment and a J gene segment. Rearrangements were called productive when the CDR3 lacked stop codons and stayed in frame with V and J; all others were non-productive. CDR3 was defined by IMGT convention, running from the second conserved V-encoded cysteine to the conserved J-encoded phenylalanine. The earlier analysis of 550 to 650 of the donors excluded any sequence lacking an unambiguous match to a single V gene segment. An earlier analysis of about 600 of the donors called V segments functional above 56.7% productive rearrangements and segregating when the between-donor standard deviation exceeded 5%. A statistical classification framework was built for diagnosing cytomegalovirus status from the catalog of TCR beta chain sequences. V and J gene assignment, in a later analysis, came from comparing TCR nucleotide sequences with IMGT/GENE-DB human TR gene sequences. A later analysis assigned CDR3 sequences and most-parsimonious VDJ recombination scenarios with the TCRdist pipeline. In a later analysis, every TCR beta chain was defined by the combination of its CDR3 amino acid sequence and its V-gene family, and reads without a unique V-gene family were dropped. To address suspected cross-contamination and a sequencing artifact, a later analysis removed 592 highly shared, low-generation-probability nucleotide sequences. In a later analysis, a clonal expansion index was calculated for each public chain from normalized within-repertoire ranks of inferred template counts. A later analysis computed generation probabilities with a VDJ recombination model fitted to out-of-frame rearrangements, and checked the results against IGoR. A later analysis scored TCR-TCR, TCR-HLA and TCR-CMV co-occurrence with hypergeometric tests, applying a repertoire-size bias correction to TCR pairs. To estimate false discovery rates, a later analysis permuted the HLA or CMV assignments 20 times. In a later analysis, co-occurring TCRs were grouped with DBSCAN, and TCRdist sequence similarity was added when clustering was performed within HLA-allele-positive subsets. Co-occurrence clustering excluded repertoires with fewer than 30,000 or more than 120,000 public chains, plus five with anomalous nucleotide sharing. Not all clones reach the TCRdb copy of this immuneACCESS table, which keeps in-frame sequences only. Checked studies attribute under half of the gap to unresolved V genes and leave the rest unexplained. The DNA was the basis for D and trimming; V, J and clone size are from that table. In this sample the table shows under 70,000 clones, 70% of which occur a single time. The ten largest clones add up to approximately 20% of the sample.

This entry belongs to a study of cytomegalovirus exposure and HLA in healthy donors (dated by TCRdb to about 2017). General notes on the study: In an earlier analysis of 587 of the donors, 250 to 300 Gb of sequence data and 120 million or so unique TCR beta sequences from roughly 200 million T cells were reported. In an earlier analysis of a few hundred of the donors, high-throughput TCR beta sequencing was used to judge whether each TCR beta V gene segment behaved as functional or pseudogenic. Both class I and class II loci were covered by HLA typing, at four-digit resolution. An early release covering about 600 HLA-typed donors comprised roughly 300 gigabases of sequencing data and about 90 million unique TCR sequences. Besides the first cohort of 550 to 750 subjects, a separate validation cohort made up of around 120 different subjects was used. To predict cytomegalovirus infection status, the study brought together high-throughput TCR immunosequencing, statistical association of individual TCRs with disease status, and machine learning. In a later analysis, previously published TCR beta repertoires from 500 to 750 donors were re-analyzed and high-resolution HLA genotyping was added so that TCR occurrence patterns could be studied. Every repertoire in the discovery cohort had been generated on one and the same sequencing platform. Rather than using new phenotypic data, the later analysis identified candidate immune exposures from TCR beta sequences and from how often those sequences occurred across donors. Donor age, sex, ethnicity and CMV serostatus were compiled together with the repertoire data. The genetic ancestry cluster associated with self-reported Caucasian donors included 81% of the roughly 410 genotyped donors. The study aimed to test whether cataloging public T cell receptors could reveal signatures of past pathogen exposure. Genome-wide SNP genotypes for about 65% of the roughly 670 donors were used in a later genetic analysis, which treated that subset as a discovery cohort. The number of typed donors differed by locus: roughly 629-640 for A, B, C, DRB1 and DQB1; approximately 540 for DQA1; around 580 for DPA1; and around 490 for DPB1. Using immunosequencing, the study profiled T cell repertoires from around 670 subjects and related those repertoires to cytomegalovirus serostatus. Five DR-DQ haplotypes were treated as single units for association and clustering because of strong linkage in the cohort. Among almost 400 genotyped donors of the cohort, an average of about 240,000 unique TCR beta nucleotide sequences were sequenced per donor, around a sixth of them non-productive. Overall study outcomes, separate from this receptor: The classifier was reported to diagnose cytomegalovirus status with high specificity and sensitivity in both the original cohort and the validation cohort. Linkage disequilibrium might explain the correlated functional status among segregating V segments, but an unknown experimental factor could not be ruled out. In a later analysis, several top co-occurrence clusters were reported to appear linked to parvovirus B19, influenza, CMV and Epstein-Barr virus. An association between a missense DCLRE1C variant and V-gene and J-gene trimming of TCR beta chains was found in a later genetic analysis and replicated in an independent cohort. This cohort had only TCR beta chains sequenced, and the lack of alpha or paired-chain data limited which features could be detected. A further reported finding was that TCR beta sequences accurately predicted the HLA-A and HLA-B alleles for most subjects in the first cohort. A later analysis associated about 17,000 TCR beta sequences with specific HLA alleles at a false discovery rate of 0.05. A cluster of highly shared sequence variants was judged likely to be a technical artifact of the sequencing pipeline. The study gave a list of 150 to 200 TCR beta chains associated with cytomegalovirus. Compared with the roughly 700-donor mean, donors in an Asian-associated ancestry cluster had fewer N-insertions in productive TCRs, according to a later genetic analysis. The authors suggested that the approach could potentially be extended to other disease states and immunological phenotypes. Around 16 rarely observed V segments, including chromosome 9 orphons, were excluded from the earlier analysis of some 590 of the donors because counts were too low. In vitro tests confirmed that a few of the cytomegalovirus-associated TCR beta chains recognize cytomegalovirus antigens. Because some donors lacked HLA typing at each locus, the association tests relied only on the typed subset. A later analysis found that most CMV-associated TCR beta chains appeared HLA-restricted, with HLA associations seemingly driven largely by CMV exposure. A later analysis found that TCR association rates varied across HLA loci, with DRB1 alleles showing the most associated TCRs and HLA-C alleles the fewest. The presence/absence analyses assumed that sequencing depth was roughly uniform across donors, and that assumption may not be true. The 87-base-pair reads could not distinguish some IMGT-functional V segments, including TRBV6-2 and TRBV6-3, so those segments were excluded. When HLA alleles, especially DR and DQ, strongly co-occurred, TCR associations were difficult to assign to individual alleles. The only immune exposure information available for the cohort was CMV serostatus. While some public TCRs were present in many individuals, most TCR sequences turned up only very rarely across donors. Broadly in line with IMGT annotations, most TCR beta V segments showed up in productive rearrangements about 87% or about 30% of the time in an earlier analysis of 450 to 600 of the donors. In a later analysis, HLA-associated TCR beta chains showed more clonal expansion and lower generation probabilities than non-associated chains that were equally common.

For CDR1 and CDR2, the germline V gene lists KGHSH and LQKENI. The V end loses 3 bases and the J end loses 3 bases, and a stretch of 14 bases separates them. Reading from cysteine to phenylalanine, the CDR3 counts 15 amino acids. The DNA shown is the 45-base CDR3, in frame from base 1. The cohort comprised approximately 700 healthy bone marrow donors. At the time of sampling, every cohort member was nominally healthy, though immune exposures that went unrecorded were likely present. The donor was CMV seropositive and was included in the group of 290 or so seropositive cohort members. Every donor gave a peripheral blood sample, and the peripheral blood mononuclear cells from that sample were used for TCR beta sequencing. Genomic DNA extraction from the blood cell samples was performed with the Qiagen DNeasy Blood Extraction Kit.

This sequence was found in a woman aged 55 to 70 in good health and CMV-seropositive. The sample consisted of PBMCs. Recombination joined TRBV18 with TRBJ2-5; TRBD1 could be the D gene, as 5 bases match. In nucleotides, the sequence is TGTGCCAGCTCACCCGGCGAAAGGGGTGAAGAGACCCAGTACTTC. The encoded protein is CASSPGERGEETQYF.